These 31 T cell receptor beta chains originate from one sample sequenced in a study of cytomegalovirus exposure and HLA in healthy donors. TCRdb keeps only in-frame clones here, not all; method: immunoSEQ multiplex PCR. The repertoire has about 49,000 clones, roughly nine tenths of them found once; the top ten carry over 1.3%. The sequenced sample consisted of PBMCs. The source is a young man in good health and CMV-seronegative.

The chain joins TRBV12-5 to TRBJ1-1; D ambiguous. Per germline, CDR1 LGHNT and CDR2 FRNRAP. The ends were cut back, 4 bases at V and 3 bases at J, with 3 bases in the middle. The length of the CDR3 is 11 residues. The chain's CDR3 is CASGSYTEAFF. DNA for the CDR3: TGTGCTAGTGGTTCCTACACTGAAGCTTTCTTT.

The chain carries TRBV2 and TRBJ1-2; D may be TRBD1 (6 bases). CDR1 is SNHLY, CDR2 FYNNEI, per germline. V lost 4 bases to trimming and J lost 5 bases, with 17 bases between them. The CDR3 has 15 amino acids. DNA for the CDR3: TGTGCCAGCAGTGGGTACGGGGACAATTTTTATGGCTACACCTTC. Its protein product is CASSGYGDNFYGYTF.

The V call is TRBV11-2, the J call TRBJ2-7, with TRBD2 identical over 7 bases. CDR1 is SGHAT, CDR2 FQNNGV, per germline. CDR3 length: 13 residues. The trim removed 2 bases at V and 3 bases at J, leaving 1 base unmatched. The CDR3 DNA sequence: TGTGCCAGCAGCTTATCTAGCGGCTACGAGCAGTACTTC. Amino acid sequence: CASSLSSGYEQYF.

The chain couples TRBV6-6 to TRBJ1-1; D ambiguous. V lost 6 bases and J lost 1, with 3 bases in between. The length of the CDR3 is 11 residues. CDR1 and CDR2 from the germline V gene are MNHNY and SVGAGI (reference sequence). The CDR3 protein is CASSRNTEAFF. DNA of the CDR3: TGTGCCAGCAGCAGGAACACTGAAGCTTTCTTT.

J is TRBJ2-4 and V is TRBV19; 12 nucleotides match TRBD2. The CDR3 totals 17 residues. V was clipped by 1 base and J by 3 bases; unmatched bases: 4. Germline V gene lookup returns CDR1 LNHDA and CDR2 SQIVND (reference sequence). This CDR3 reads CASSIGLAGVGKNIQYF. The CDR3 nucleotides read TGTGCCAGTAGTATAGGACTAGCGGGAGTCGGCAAAAACATTCAGTACTTC.

The rearrangement links TRBV7-7 to TRBJ2-2, with 7 bases matching TRBD1. Germline V gives CDR1 SSHAT, CDR2 FNYEAQ (reference sequence). CDR3 length: 16 residues. With 2 bases clipped from V and 5 bases from J, the junction kept 8 bases outside the gene matches. The CDR3 DNA reads TGTGCCAGCAGCTTACATGGGACAGTCCAAACCGGGGAGCTGTTTTTT. Translating gives CASSLHGTVQTGELFF.

The chain employs TRBV28 and TRBJ2-3, with D hard to call. The CDR3 totals 16 residues. V was clipped by 2 bases and J by 0 bases, with 12 bases between them. The V gene's germline CDR1 is MDHEN and CDR2 SYDVKM. CDR3 bases: TGTGCCAGCAGTTTACTTGGCAGAGGTAGCACAGATACGCAGTATTTT. Translation gives CASSLLGRGSTDTQYF. Full variable domain (rest looked up from reference TRBV28 and TRBJ2-3): DVKVTQSSRYLVKRTGEKVFLECVQDMDHENMFWYRQDPGLGLRLIYFSYDVKMKEKGDIPEGYSVSREKKERFSLILESASTNQTSMYLCASSLLGRGSTDTQYFGPGTRLTVL.

The chain couples TRBV5-1 to TRBJ2-1, with TRBD2 matching over 7 bases. J was trimmed by 7 bases and V by 1 base; bases with no gene match: 5. CDR1 is SGHRS, CDR2 YFSETQ, per germline. The CDR3 extends over 14 amino acids. Written as DNA, the CDR3 is TGCGCCAGCAGCTTGCAACCTAGCGGTAATGAGCAGTTCTTC. It codes for CASSLQPSGNEQFF.

The CDR3 sequence is CASSLVGVVSGNQPQHF. DNA of the CDR3: TGTGCCAGCAGTTTAGTAGGGGTAGTCTCCGGGAATCAGCCCCAGCATTTT. This chain connects TRBV28 to TRBJ1-5, with a possible D match to TRBD1 (5 bases). The length of the CDR3 is 17 residues. V gave up 2 bases and J gave up 4 bases, with 18 bases separating them. Germline lookup yields CDR1 MDHEN and CDR2 SYDVKM.

The chain is built from TRBV19 and TRBJ1-2, with a tentative D call TRBD1 (5 bases). The V gene's germline CDR1 is LNHDA and CDR2 SQIVND (reference sequence). Between the trimmed V and J ends, which lost 5 bases and 4 bases, there was a span of 17 bases. This CDR3 has 15 amino acids. The DNA for the CDR3 is TGTGCCAGTAGTCCCGGGGGAGGGGACTCCTATGGCTACACCTTC. It yields the protein CASSPGGGDSYGYTF.

This chain joins TRBV18 and TRBJ2-5; D may be TRBD2 (5 bases). The CDR3 is 13 residues long. Trimming took off 1 base at V and 7 bases at J, with 10 bases between the two ends. Germline-derived CDR1 and CDR2 are KGHSH and LQKENI. In nucleotides, the CDR3 is TGTGCCAGCTCACCACTAGGTGAGGGGACCCAGTACTTC. Its translation is CASSPLGEGTQYF.

This clone was counted between two and nine times. The chain uses TRBV15 and TRBJ2-3; 9 bases match TRBD1. With 2 bases clipped from V and 6 bases from J, the junction kept 6 bases outside the gene matches. The germline gives CDR1 LNHNV, CDR2 YYDKDF (reference sequence). There are 15 residues in the CDR3. The CDR3 is CATSRRSGTGDTQYF. CDR3 DNA sequence: TGTGCCACCAGCAGAAGATCCGGGACAGGGGATACGCAGTATTTT.

This clone was detected a few times. The chain is built from TRBV30 and TRBJ2-1; 11 positions match TRBD2. The CDR3 totals 16 residues. The germline V gene encodes CDR1 GTSNPN and CDR2 SVGIG (reference sequence). Trimming removed 0 bases from V and 5 bases from J; junction bases left unmatched: 6. As DNA, the CDR3 is TGTGCCTGGAGTGTACTGGGGACTAGCGGACACAATGAGCAGTTCTTC. This translates into CAWSVLGTSGHNEQFF.

This clone was recorded once. This rearrangement joins TRBV27 to TRBJ1-1, with TRBD1 identical over 8 bases. The junction had 12 bases not matched to a gene; V was cut back by 2 bases and J by 7 bases. The CDR3 length is 16 residues. Germline values: CDR1 MNHEY, CDR2 SMNVEV (reference sequence). CDR3 in amino acids: CASSLRATGVLGEAFF. CDR3 DNA: TGTGCCAGCAGTTTAAGGGCGACAGGGGTATTGGGTGAAGCTTTCTTT.

The gene calls are TRBV10-3 and TRBJ2-7; D unclear. This CDR3 has 13 residues. Trimming left V 4 bases short and J 2 bases short, with 9 bases between. CDR1 is ENHRY and CDR2 is SYGVKD in the germline V gene. CDR3 region: CAISGGGTYEQYF. CDR3 bases: TGTGCCATCAGTGGCGGCGGTACCTACGAGCAGTACTTC.

The genes are TRBV9 and TRBJ1-1, with TRBD1 matching over 7 bases. This CDR3 contains 18 residues. V was clipped by 4 bases and J by 3 bases; unmatched bases: 18. The germline gives CDR1 SGDLS, CDR2 YYNGEE. The CDR3 DNA is TGTGCCAGCAGCCCGAGGGAAGGGTTAGGGGGCATGCACACTGAAGCTTTCTTT. This sequence encodes CASSPREGLGGMHTEAFF.

This clone occurred once. This rearrangement joins TRBV10-2 to TRBJ2-1; 7 positions match TRBD2. The ends lost 3 bases at V and 4 bases at J; junction bases unmatched: 3. The germline V gene encodes CDR1 WSHSY and CDR2 SAAADI. This CDR3 contains 14 residues. The CDR3 here is CASSELAFYNEQFF. CDR3 nucleotide sequence: TGCGCCAGCAGTGAACTAGCGTTTTACAATGAGCAGTTCTTC.

The chain employs TRBV30 and TRBJ2-3; 7 bases are shared with TRBD2. Germline V gene sequence: CDR1 GTSNPN, CDR2 SVGIG (reference sequence). The V gene end was trimmed by 0 bases and the J gene end by 5 bases; junction bases not matched to a gene: 14. This CDR3 spans 17 amino acids. As DNA, the CDR3 is TGTGCCTGGAGTGTAGGTTCGGGGCGGGGGTACGGAGATACGCAGTATTTT. Translating it yields CAWSVGSGRGYGDTQYF.

V and J are TRBV5-1 and TRBJ2-1; 8 bases fit TRBD2. The CDR3 is 13 amino acids. Trimming cost V 4 bases and J 6 bases; bases outside gene matches: 3. Germline V gene sequence: CDR1 SGHRS, CDR2 YFSETQ. CDR3 in amino acids: CASSQGLVNEQFF. DNA for the CDR3: TGCGCCAGCAGCCAGGGACTAGTCAATGAGCAGTTCTTC. The full variable domain, completed using reference TRBV5-1 and TRBJ2-1, is KAGVTQTPRYLIKTRGQQVTLSCSPISGHRSVSWYQQTPGQGLQFLFEYFSETQRNKGNFPGRFSGRQFSNSRSEMNVSTLELGDSALYLCASSQGLVNEQFFGPGTRLTVL.

The genes are TRBV30 and TRBJ1-1, with D uncertain. This CDR3 comprises 13 residues. Trimming stripped 4 bases from V and 1 base from J, with 10 bases between. Looked up from germline, CDR1 is GTSNPN and CDR2 is SVGIG (reference sequence). CDR3: CAWNPPGNTEAFF. CDR3 nucleotides: TGTGCCTGGAATCCGCCAGGGAACACTGAAGCTTTCTTT.

The CDR3 coding sequence is TGCAGCGTTGAAGTTTCGTCCTACGAGCAGTACTTC. Its translation is CSVEVSSYEQYF. This sequence joins TRBV29-1 and TRBJ2-7; D is uncertain. V lost 1 base and J lost 1, with 5 bases in between. The CDR3 loop spans 12 amino acids. Per germline, CDR1 SQVTM and CDR2 ANQGSEA.

The chain uses TRBV18 and TRBJ2-7; D gene ambiguous. Germline loops: CDR1 KGHSH, CDR2 LQKENI. With 1 base removed from V and 4 bases from J, the gap between germline ends came to 8 bases. CDR3 length: 13 amino acids. The CDR3 is CASSPLDLYEQYF. CDR3 bases: TGTGCCAGCTCACCACTAGATTTATACGAGCAGTACTTC. Variable domain in full (rest from reference TRBV18 and TRBJ2-7): NAGVMQNPRHLVRRRGQEARLRCSPMKGHSHVYWYRQLPEEGLKFMVYLQKENIIDESGMPKERFSAEFPKEGPSILRIQQVVRGDSAAYFCASSPLDLYEQYFGPGTRLTVT.

This chain connects TRBV27 to TRBJ2-5; 7 nucleotides align to TRBD2. The V gene end was trimmed by 3 bases and the J gene end by 5 bases; junction bases not matched to a gene: 6. The CDR3 is 14 amino acids. The germline V gene has CDR1 MNHEY and CDR2 SMNVEV (reference sequence). The CDR3 spells CASSLGREVETQYF. In DNA form, the CDR3 reads TGTGCCAGCAGTTTGGGCCGGGAGGTGGAGACCCAGTACTTC.

The V and J genes are TRBV6-5 and TRBJ1-1; D is possibly TRBD1 (6 bases). The CDR3 totals 14 residues. Between the trimmed V and J ends, which lost 0 bases and 6 bases, there was a span of 11 bases. CDR1 and CDR2 from the germline V gene are MNHEY and SVGAGI. CDR3 nucleotide sequence: TGTGCCAGCAGTTACTCAGGGGGGGTGGCTGAAGCTTTCTTT. Protein: CASSYSGGVAEAFF.

The J gene is TRBJ2-1, the V gene TRBV28; D might be TRBD2 (5 bases). From germline, CDR1 is MDHEN and CDR2 SYDVKM. The V and J ends lost 5 bases and 10 bases respectively, with 12 bases between them. The CDR3 consists of 12 residues. Here the CDR3 reads CASSLGLREQFF. The CDR3 nucleotides are TGTGCCAGCAGTCTCGGACTTAGGGAGCAGTTCTTC.

The rearrangement joins TRBV29-1 to TRBJ1-2; 8 nucleotides agree with TRBD1. The length of the CDR3 is 13 residues. J lost 7 bases, V lost 7 bases, and 11 bases had no gene match. The V gene's germline CDR1 is SQVTM and CDR2 ANQGSEA. The chain's CDR3 is CSAITGGDGGYTF. The CDR3 coding sequence is TGCAGCGCCATTACAGGGGGTGACGGTGGCTACACCTTC.

The chain recombines TRBV7-9 with TRBJ1-4; tentatively, D is TRBD1 (6 bases). Trimming took 1 base from V and 2 from J, leaving 8 bases between them. The CDR3 is 15 amino acids. Germline-derived CDR1 and CDR2 are SEHNR and FQNEAQ (reference sequence). The CDR3 loop reads CASSLGDTTNEKLFF. In nucleotides, the CDR3 is TGTGCCAGCAGCTTAGGGGACACCACTAATGAAAAACTGTTTTTT.

The chain joins TRBV18 to TRBJ1-1; 8 nucleotides match TRBD1. This CDR3 has 18 amino acids. Germline V CDR1 and CDR2: KGHSH, LQKENI. The trim removed 5 bases at V and 1 base at J, leaving 15 bases unmatched. The CDR3 region is CASSSTGGFEFGNTEAFF. CDR3 nucleotides: TGTGCCAGCTCATCAACAGGGGGATTCGAGTTTGGGAACACTGAAGCTTTCTTT.

This clone was detected only once. The chain links TRBV30 to TRBJ2-1; 9 bases line up with TRBD2. V shed 4 bases and J 7 bases; nucleotides not matched to a gene: 2. This CDR3 is 12 amino acids long. Germline V gene data show CDR1 as GTSNPN and CDR2 as SVGIG (reference sequence). The CDR3 nucleotides are TGTGCCTGGACTAGCGGGGATAATGAGCAGTTCTTC. This codes for CAWTSGDNEQFF.

V and J are TRBV4-1 and TRBJ2-3, with TRBD2 matching 8 bases. Germline CDR1 reads MGHRA; CDR2 reads YSYEKL. The CDR3 runs 17 residues. With 2 bases clipped from V and 6 bases from J, the junction kept 13 bases outside the gene matches. CDR3 coding DNA: TGCGCCAGCAGCCAAAAGTTTAGTGGCGGGAGGTTGGATACGCAGTATTTT. It codes for CASSQKFSGGRLDTQYF.

This chain links TRBV27 with TRBJ1-2, with D possibly TRBD1 on 6 matching bases. Trimming took 6 bases from V and 4 from J, leaving 24 bases between them. CDR1 and CDR2 from the germline V gene are MNHEY and SMNVEV (reference sequence). CDR3 size: 17 residues. The CDR3: CASSFRFLGTDSYGYTF. The CDR3 DNA is TGTGCCAGCAGCTTCAGATTTTTGGGTACGGACAGCTATGGCTACACCTTC.